The 2 T cell receptor beta chains below all came from one sample that was sequenced in a study of T cell repertoires in cytomegalovirus infection (dated by TCRdb to 2018 to 2020). TCRdb records Illumina HiSeq 1500 as the sequencer. TCRdb itself trimmed the public reads at Q25 with fastp, ran MiXCR and retained productive beta chains. Merged by CDR3 protein, the rows form single entries marked with the most common genes and DNA. Here the sample has around 55,000 distinct CDR3 sequences; roughly 20% occur a single time. Approximately 25% of the sample is held by the ten biggest clonotypes. Their target antigens are unknown. Sample treatment or condition, as interpreted from the label and publication: in vitro stimulation with specific CMV peptide epitopes to enrich CMV-specific T cells. This material consisted of CD8+ T cells from cultured PBMCs, taken from culture after CMV antigen stimulation. The receptors were sampled from a human donor in good health (CMV status not recorded). Some clones in this sample may be carry-over from other donors' samples.

In its sample, this clonotype was seen a few times. The chain employs TRBV19 and TRBJ1-5; 8 nucleotides agree with TRBD1. Trimming removed 7 bases from V and 5 bases from J; junction bases left unmatched: 1. CDR1 is LNHDA and CDR2 is SQIVND in the germline V gene (reference sequence). The CDR3 is 12 residues long. The chain's CDR3 is CASTGGYQPQHF. CDR3 DNA: TGTGCCAGTACAGGGGGCTATCAGCCCCAGCATTTT.

This clonotype was counted a few times. The gene calls are TRBV4-1 and TRBJ2-5, with 13 bases matching TRBD2. V dropped 0 bases and J dropped 3; count of bases not matched to a gene: 7. This CDR3 is 18 amino acids long. Germline-derived CDR1 and CDR2 are MGHRA and YSYEKL. DNA for the CDR3: TGCGCCAGCAGCCAAGATTCAGGGACTAGCGGGAACAAAGAGACCCAGTACTTC. Translation: CASSQDSGTSGNKETQYF.